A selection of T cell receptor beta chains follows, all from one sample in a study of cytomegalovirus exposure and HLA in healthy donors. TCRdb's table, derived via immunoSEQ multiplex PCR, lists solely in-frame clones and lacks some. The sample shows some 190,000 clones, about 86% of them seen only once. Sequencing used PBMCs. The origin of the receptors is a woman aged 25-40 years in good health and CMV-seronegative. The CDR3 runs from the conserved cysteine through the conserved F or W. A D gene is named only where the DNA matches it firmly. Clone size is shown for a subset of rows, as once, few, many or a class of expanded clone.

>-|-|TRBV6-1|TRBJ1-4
TGTGCCAGCAGTGAAGTAGGGAGTGGCAAACTGTTTTTT
CASSEVGSGKLFF
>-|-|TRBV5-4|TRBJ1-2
TGTGCCAGCAGCTTGGGTGAGGGAGGCTACACCTTC
CASSLGEGGYTF
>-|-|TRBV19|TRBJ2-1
TGTGCCAGTAGTTTTAGCGGCTCCTACAATGAGCAGTTCTTC
CASSFSGSYNEQFF
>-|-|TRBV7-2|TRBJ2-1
TGTGCCAGCAGCTCCCGACCTCGCTTTCCGGGACAAATGTGGGATGAGCAGTTCTTC
CASSSRPRFPGQMWDEQFF
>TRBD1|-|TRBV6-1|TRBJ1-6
TGTGCCAGCAGTGAGGGGACAGGGTTTTCACCCCTCCACTTT
CASSEGTGFSPLHF
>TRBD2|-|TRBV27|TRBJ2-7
TGTGCCAGCAGTATGAGCGGGAGGGCCCACGAGCAGTACTTC
CASSMSGRAHEQYF
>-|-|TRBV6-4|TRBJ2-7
TGTGCCAGCTCGGGGGGCCCTAGTTCCGAGCAGTACTTC
CASSGGPSSEQYF
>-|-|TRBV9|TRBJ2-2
TGTGCCAGCAGCCCCTGGCGAGGCGCGAACACCGGGGAGCTGTTTTTT
CASSPWRGANTGELFF
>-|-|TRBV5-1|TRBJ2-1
TGCGCCAGCAGCTCCACCCTGGGCGGGAATGGCGGTGAGCAGTTCTTC
CASSSTLGGNGGEQFF
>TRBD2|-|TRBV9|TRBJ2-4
TGTGCCAGCAGCGCGGGACTAGCGGGAGGACTTGGCAAAAACATTCAGTACTTC
CASSAGLAGGLGKNIQYF
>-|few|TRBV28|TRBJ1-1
TGTGCCAGCAGTTCCCCAGGGGACACTGAAGCTTTCTTT
CASSSPGDTEAFF
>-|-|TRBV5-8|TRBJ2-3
TGTGCCAGCAGCTTCAGGCAGACCACAGATACGCAGTATTTT
CASSFRQTTDTQYF